Reported below is one TCR beta chain. As yet, its antigen is unknown. The CDR3 has 14 residues. J was trimmed by 5 bases and V by 5 bases; bases with no gene match: 7. Per germline, CDR1 SGHVS and CDR2 FNYEAQ. These data originate in a study of cytomegalovirus exposure and HLA in healthy donors. Study at large: Sequencing of 180 million or so T cells in an earlier analysis found 100 million to 140 million unique TCR beta sequences. Whole-study findings and limits: The study labeled roughly 160 TCR beta chains cytomegalovirus-associated.

PCR used 60 Vbeta primers and 13 Jbeta primers. Clones were read by immunoSEQ multiplex PCR, and TCRdb kept only the in-frame ones, dropping some. Among 200,000 to 250,000 clones listed, 85% to 90% were seen once. This receptor was taken from a human donor in good health. This chain connects TRBV7-6 to TRBJ2-7; the match to TRBD1 covers 9 bases. What was sequenced was PBMCs. This CDR3 reads CASSETGGSDEQYF. DNA of the CDR3: TGTGCCAGCAGCGAGACAGGGGGGAGCGACGAGCAGTACTTC.